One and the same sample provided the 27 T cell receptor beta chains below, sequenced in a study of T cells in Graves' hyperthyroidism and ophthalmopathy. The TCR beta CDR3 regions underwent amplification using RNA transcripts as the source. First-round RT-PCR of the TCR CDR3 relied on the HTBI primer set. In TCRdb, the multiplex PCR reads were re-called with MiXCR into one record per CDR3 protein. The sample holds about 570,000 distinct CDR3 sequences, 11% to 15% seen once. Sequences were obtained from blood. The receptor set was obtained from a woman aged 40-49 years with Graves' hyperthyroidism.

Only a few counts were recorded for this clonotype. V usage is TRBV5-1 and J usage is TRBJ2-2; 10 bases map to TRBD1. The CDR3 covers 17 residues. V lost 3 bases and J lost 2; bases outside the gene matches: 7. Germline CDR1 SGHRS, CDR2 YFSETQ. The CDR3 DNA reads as TGCGCCAGCAGCTCGTCCCGGGACAGGGGTAACACCGGGGAGCTGTTTTTT. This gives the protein CASSSSRDRGNTGELFF.

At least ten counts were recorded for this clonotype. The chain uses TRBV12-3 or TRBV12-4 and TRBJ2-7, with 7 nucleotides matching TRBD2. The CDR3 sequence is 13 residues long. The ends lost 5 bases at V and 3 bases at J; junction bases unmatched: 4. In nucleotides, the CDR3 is TGTGCCAGCAGTGACGGGAGGTACTACGAGCAGTACTTC. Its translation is CASSDGRYYEQYF.

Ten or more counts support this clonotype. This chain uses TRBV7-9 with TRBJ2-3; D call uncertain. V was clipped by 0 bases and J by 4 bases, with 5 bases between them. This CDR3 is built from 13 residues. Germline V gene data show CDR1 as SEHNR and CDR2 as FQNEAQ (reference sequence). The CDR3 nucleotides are TGTGCCAGCAGCTTAGCTTGGGCAGATACGCAGTATTTT. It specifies CASSLAWADTQYF. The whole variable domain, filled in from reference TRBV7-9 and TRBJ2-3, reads DTGVSQNPRHKITKRGQNVTFRCDPISEHNRLYWYRQTLGQGPEFLTYFQNEAQLEKSRLLSDRFSAERPKGSFSTLEIQRTEQGDSAMYLCASSLAWADTQYFGPGTRLTVL.

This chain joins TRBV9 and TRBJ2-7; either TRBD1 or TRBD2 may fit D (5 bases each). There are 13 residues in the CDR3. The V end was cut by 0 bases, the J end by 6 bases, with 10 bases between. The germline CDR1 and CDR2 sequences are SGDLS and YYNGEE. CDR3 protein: CASSVDGDGEQYF. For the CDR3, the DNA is TGTGCCAGCAGCGTAGATGGGGACGGCGAGCAGTACTTC.

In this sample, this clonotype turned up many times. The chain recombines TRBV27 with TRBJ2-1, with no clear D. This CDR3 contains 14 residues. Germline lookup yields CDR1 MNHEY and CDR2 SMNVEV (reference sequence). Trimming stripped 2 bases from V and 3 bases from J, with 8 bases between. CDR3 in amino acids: CASSLAHRYNEQFF. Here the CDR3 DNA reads TGTGCCAGCAGTTTAGCGCACCGCTACAATGAGCAGTTCTTC.

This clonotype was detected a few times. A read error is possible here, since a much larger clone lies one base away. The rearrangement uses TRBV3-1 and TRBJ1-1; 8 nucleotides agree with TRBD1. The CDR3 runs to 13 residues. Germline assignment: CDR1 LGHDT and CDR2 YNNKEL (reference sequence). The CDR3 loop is CACSPDRDTEAFF. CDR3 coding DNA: TGTGCCTGCAGTCCGGACAGGGACACTGAAGCTTTCTTT.

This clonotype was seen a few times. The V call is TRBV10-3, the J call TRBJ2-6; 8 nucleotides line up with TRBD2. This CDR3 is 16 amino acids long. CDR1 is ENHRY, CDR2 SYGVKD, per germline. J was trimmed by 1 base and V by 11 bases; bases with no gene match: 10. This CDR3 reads CAAAEVAGSGANVLTF. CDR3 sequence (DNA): TGTGCCGCCGCCGAGGTAGCGGGGTCTGGGGCCAACGTCCTGACTTTC.

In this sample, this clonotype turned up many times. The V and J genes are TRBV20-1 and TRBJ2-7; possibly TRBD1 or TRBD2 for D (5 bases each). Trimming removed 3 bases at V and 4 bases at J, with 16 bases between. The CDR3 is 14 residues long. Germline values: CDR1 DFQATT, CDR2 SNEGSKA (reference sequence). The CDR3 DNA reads TGCAGTGCTAGCGCCCCGGGGAAGGGGTACGAGCAGTACTTC. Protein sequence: CSASAPGKGYEQYF.

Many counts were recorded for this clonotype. The CDR3 coding sequence is TGTGCCAGCTCACCACCGTGGGGAGGGGATGAGCAGTTCTTC. Amino acid sequence: CASSPPWGGDEQFF. V is TRBV18 and J is TRBJ2-1; TRBD2 aligns across 7 bases. Germline V gives CDR1 KGHSH, CDR2 LQKENI. This CDR3 has 14 residues. After removal of 0 bases from V and 8 bases from J, the junction contained 4 bases not matched to a gene.

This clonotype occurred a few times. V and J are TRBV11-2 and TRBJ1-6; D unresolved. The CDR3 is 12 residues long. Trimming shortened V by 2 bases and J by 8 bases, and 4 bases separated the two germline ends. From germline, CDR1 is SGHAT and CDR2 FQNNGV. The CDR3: CASSLSYSPLHF. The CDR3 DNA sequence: TGTGCCAGCAGCTTAAGCTATTCACCCCTCCACTTT.

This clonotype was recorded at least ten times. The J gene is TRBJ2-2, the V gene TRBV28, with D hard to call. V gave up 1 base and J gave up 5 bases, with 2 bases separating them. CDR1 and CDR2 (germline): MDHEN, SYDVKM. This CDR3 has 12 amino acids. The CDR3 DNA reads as TGTGCCAGCAGTTTATTGACCGGGGAGCTGTTTTTT. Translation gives CASSLLTGELFF.

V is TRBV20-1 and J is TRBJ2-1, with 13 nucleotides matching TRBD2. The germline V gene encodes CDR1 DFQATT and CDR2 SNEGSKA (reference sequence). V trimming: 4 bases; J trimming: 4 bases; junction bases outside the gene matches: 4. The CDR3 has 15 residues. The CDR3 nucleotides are TGCAGTGCTAACCCGGGACTAGCGGGGTACAATGAGCAGTTCTTC. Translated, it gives CSANPGLAGYNEQFF.

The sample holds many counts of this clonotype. CDR3 sequence (DNA): TGTGCCACCCAGGGCTACAATCAGCCCCAGCATTTT. It specifies CATQGYNQPQHF. The chain employs TRBV10-3 and TRBJ1-5; a possible D gene is TRBD1 (5 bases). Trimming removed 10 bases at V and 3 bases at J, with 10 bases between. CDR3 length: 12 residues. Germline-derived CDR1 and CDR2 are ENHRY and SYGVKD.

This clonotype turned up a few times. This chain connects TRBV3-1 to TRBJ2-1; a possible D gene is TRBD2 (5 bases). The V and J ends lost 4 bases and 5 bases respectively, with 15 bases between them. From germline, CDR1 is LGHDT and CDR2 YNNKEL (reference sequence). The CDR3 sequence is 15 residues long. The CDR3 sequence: CASSPVPGTHNEQFF. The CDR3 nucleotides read TGTGCCAGCAGCCCGGTACCGGGAACTCACAATGAGCAGTTCTTC.

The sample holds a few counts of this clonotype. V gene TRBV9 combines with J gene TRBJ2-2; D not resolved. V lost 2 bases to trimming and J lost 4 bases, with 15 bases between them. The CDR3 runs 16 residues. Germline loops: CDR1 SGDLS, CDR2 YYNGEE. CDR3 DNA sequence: TGTGCCAGCAGCGTGAGCCCCCCTCGGGTCACCGGGGAGCTGTTTTTT. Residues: CASSVSPPRVTGELFF.

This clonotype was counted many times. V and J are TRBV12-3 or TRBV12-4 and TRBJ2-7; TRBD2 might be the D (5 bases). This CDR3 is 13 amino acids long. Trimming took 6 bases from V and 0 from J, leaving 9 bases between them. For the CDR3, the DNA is TGTGCCAGCAGGTGGGAGAGCTCCTACGAGCAGTACTTC. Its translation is CASRWESSYEQYF.

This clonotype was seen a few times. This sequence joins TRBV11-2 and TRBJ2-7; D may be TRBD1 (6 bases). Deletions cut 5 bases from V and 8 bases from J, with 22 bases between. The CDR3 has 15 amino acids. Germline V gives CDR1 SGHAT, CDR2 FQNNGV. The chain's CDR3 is CASSLTVLDSSKQYF. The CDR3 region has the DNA TGTGCCAGCAGCCTTACGGTCCTGGACAGTAGTAAGCAGTACTTC.

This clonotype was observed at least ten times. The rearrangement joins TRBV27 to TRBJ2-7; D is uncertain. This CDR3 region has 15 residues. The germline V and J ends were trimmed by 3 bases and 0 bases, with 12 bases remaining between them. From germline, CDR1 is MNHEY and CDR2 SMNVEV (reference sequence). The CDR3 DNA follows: TGTGCCAGCAGTTTCCCCGGACGGAACTCCTACGAGCAGTACTTC. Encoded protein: CASSFPGRNSYEQYF.

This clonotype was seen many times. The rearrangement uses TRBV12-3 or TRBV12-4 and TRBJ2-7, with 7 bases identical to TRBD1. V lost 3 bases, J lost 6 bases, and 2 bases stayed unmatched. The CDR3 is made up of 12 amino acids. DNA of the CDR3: TGTGCCAGCAGTTTTGCAGGGGGCGAGCAGTACTTC. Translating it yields CASSFAGGEQYF.

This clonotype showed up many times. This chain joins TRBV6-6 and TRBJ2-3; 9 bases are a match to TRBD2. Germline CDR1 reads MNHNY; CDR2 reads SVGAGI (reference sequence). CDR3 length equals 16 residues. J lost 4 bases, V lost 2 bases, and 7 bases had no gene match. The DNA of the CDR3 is TGTGCCAGCAGTTACGAGGGAGCGGGAGGCGCAGATACGCAGTATTTT. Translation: CASSYEGAGGADTQYF.

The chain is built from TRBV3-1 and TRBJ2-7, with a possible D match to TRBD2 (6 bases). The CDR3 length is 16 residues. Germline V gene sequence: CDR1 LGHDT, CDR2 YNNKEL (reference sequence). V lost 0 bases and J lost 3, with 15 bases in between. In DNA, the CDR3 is TGTGCCAGCAGCCAAGATGGACTACTAGCCCTCTACGAGCAGTACTTC. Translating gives CASSQDGLLALYEQYF.

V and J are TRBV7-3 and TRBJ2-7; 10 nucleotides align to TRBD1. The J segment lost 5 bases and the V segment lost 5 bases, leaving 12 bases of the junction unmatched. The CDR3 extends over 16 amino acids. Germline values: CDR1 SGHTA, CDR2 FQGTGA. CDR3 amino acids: CASSRERRDRGHEQYF. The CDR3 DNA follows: TGTGCCAGCAGCCGAGAGAGAAGGGACAGGGGTCACGAGCAGTACTTC.

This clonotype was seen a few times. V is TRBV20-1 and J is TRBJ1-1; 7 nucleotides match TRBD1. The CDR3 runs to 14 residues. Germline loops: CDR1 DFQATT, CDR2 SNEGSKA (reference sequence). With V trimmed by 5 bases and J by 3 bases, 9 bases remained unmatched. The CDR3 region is CSAFSTGRDTEAFF. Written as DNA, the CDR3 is TGCAGTGCTTTTTCGACAGGGAGGGACACTGAAGCTTTCTTT.

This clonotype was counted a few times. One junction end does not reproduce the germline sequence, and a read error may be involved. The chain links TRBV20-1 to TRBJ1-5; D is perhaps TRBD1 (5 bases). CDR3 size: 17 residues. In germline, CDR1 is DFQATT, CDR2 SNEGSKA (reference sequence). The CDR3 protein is CSAWGTGGGALGQPRHF. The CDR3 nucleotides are TGCAGTGCTTGGGGAACCGGGGGAGGAGCGTTAGGCCAGCCCCGGCATTTT.

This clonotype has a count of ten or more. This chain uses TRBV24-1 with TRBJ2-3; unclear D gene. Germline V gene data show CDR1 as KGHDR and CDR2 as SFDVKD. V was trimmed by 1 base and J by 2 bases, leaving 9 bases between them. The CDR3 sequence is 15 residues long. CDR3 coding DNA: TGTGCCACCAGTGATTTAACCCAAGACACAGATACGCAGTATTTT. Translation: CATSDLTQDTDTQYF.

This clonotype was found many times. Here the CDR3 DNA reads TGTGCCAGCAGTGAACAGGACTCCTCATCTCTCGAGCAGTACTTC. The encoded protein is CASSEQDSSSLEQYF. V and J are TRBV6-1 and TRBJ2-7; possibly TRBD2 for D (5 bases). The CDR3 loop spans 15 amino acids. V was clipped by 2 bases and J by 6 bases, with 17 bases between them. The germline V gene encodes CDR1 MNHNS and CDR2 SASEGT.

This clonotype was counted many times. The CDR3 nucleotides are TGTGCCAGCAGCTTGACAGTGAGCTACGAGCAGTACTTC. Amino acid sequence: CASSLTVSYEQYF. The V and J genes are TRBV5-5 and TRBJ2-7, with D hard to call. The CDR3 is 13 residues long. Trimming removed 1 base at V and 3 bases at J, with 8 bases between. Per the germline V gene, CDR1 is SGHKS and CDR2 is YYEKEE (reference sequence).